A selection of T cell receptor beta chains follows, all from one sample in a study of T-cell memory formation after mild COVID-19. MiXCR, applied by TCRdb to the 5' RACE reads, yields one record per CDR3 protein. The sample lists roughly 170,000 distinct CDR3 sequences, 20% to 25% occurring once. Sequencing was carried out using PBMCs or a T cell subset sorted from them (not recorded which). These receptors all stem from an adult woman who had mild COVID-19 (a few samples of this study predate the infection). Cell type and time point are not known. CDR3s leave out the opening cysteine and the closing phenylalanine or tryptophan. Clone size is shown for a subset of rows, as once, few, many or a class of expanded clone.

CDR3	V	J	size
ASSSILGSGQETQY	TRBV7-9	TRBJ2-5	NA
ASWEGISYEQY	TRBV6-5	TRBJ2-7	NA
ASSEQGMNTEAF	TRBV28	TRBJ1-1	NA
ASSYPWTGSGGYT	TRBV7-2	TRBJ1-2	few
ASSLTSGLTGELF	TRBV11-2	TRBJ2-2	few
ASSYSPTGEQY	TRBV6-5	TRBJ2-7	few
SARERREISYNEQF	TRBV20-1	TRBJ2-1	NA
ATLRSGELF	TRBV12-3/TRBV12-4	TRBJ2-2	few
ASSPGLAGGSYNEQF	TRBV5-1	TRBJ2-1	NA
ASSSGTGGVWDTEAF	TRBV5-1	TRBJ1-1	few
ASSQEGLAGERSYNEQF	TRBV4-3	TRBJ2-1	NA
ASHPSGLNTEAF	TRBV6-1	TRBJ1-1	few
SGRQSSYNEQF	TRBV20-1	TRBJ2-1	NA
ASGPPGAYNEQF	TRBV6-5	TRBJ2-1	few
ASSHGRGGSQPQH	TRBV11-2	TRBJ1-5	NA